These 2 T cell receptor beta chains share one sample of origin, sequenced in a study of blood T cell repertoires in COVID-19. Assay used: immunoSEQ multiplex PCR; TCRdb lists only in-frame clones, some missing. In the table there are 30,000 to 40,000 clones, around 84% of which are singletons. Sequenced input: peripheral blood. These receptor sequences come from a human donor in a cohort sampled during active COVID-19.

The chain is built from TRBV7-3 and TRBJ2-1; 13 nucleotides align to TRBD2. CDR1 is SGHTA, CDR2 FQGTGA, per germline. The CDR3 has 15 residues. Unmatched junction bases numbered 7, after V lost 5 bases and J lost 9 bases. The CDR3 DNA reads TGTGCCAGCAGCCTGAGGACTAGCGGGAGAGGTGAGCAGTTCTTC. It yields the protein CASSLRTSGRGEQFF.

The chain couples TRBV5-1 to TRBJ1-2; maybe TRBD1 (5 bases). V lost 0 bases to trimming and J lost 5 bases, with 8 bases between them. The CDR3 has 13 amino acids. CDR1 and CDR2 (germline): SGHRS, YFSETQ. The DNA for the CDR3 is TGCGCCAGCAGCTTGGGGGGCGATTATGGCTACACCTTC. This gives the protein CASSLGGDYGYTF. Variable domain in full (rest from reference TRBV5-1 and TRBJ1-2): KAGVTQTPRYLIKTRGQQVTLSCSPISGHRSVSWYQQTPGQGLQFLFEYFSETQRNKGNFPGRFSGRQFSNSRSEMNVSTLELGDSALYLCASSLGGDYGYTFGSGTRLTVV.